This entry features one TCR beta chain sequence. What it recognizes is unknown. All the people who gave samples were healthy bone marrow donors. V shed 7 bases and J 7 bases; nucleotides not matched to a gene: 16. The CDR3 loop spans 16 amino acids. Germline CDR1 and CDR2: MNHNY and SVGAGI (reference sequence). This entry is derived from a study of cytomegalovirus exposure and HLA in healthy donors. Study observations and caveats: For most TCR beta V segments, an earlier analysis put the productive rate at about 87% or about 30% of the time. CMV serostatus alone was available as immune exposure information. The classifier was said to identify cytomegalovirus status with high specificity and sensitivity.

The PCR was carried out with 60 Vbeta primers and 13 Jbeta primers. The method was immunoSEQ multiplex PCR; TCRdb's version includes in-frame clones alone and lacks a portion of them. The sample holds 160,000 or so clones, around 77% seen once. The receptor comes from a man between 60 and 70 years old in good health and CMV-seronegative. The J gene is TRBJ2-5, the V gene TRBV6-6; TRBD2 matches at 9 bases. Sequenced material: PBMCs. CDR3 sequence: CASTPIWAGGQTTQYF. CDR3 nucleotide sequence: TGTGCCAGCACCCCAATCTGGGCGGGGGGGCAGACGACCCAGTACTTC.